Each of the 8 T cell receptor beta chains below was sequenced from the same sample in a study of identical twins. MiXCR, run by TCRdb on the 5' RACE reads, gives a single entry per CDR3 protein. This sample yields 600,000 to 850,000 distinct CDR3 sequences, of which 15% to 20% are seen a single time; about an eighth belongs to the top ten. These data were also reused for a study on T cells expressing NK-cell markers.

Material: PBMCs. The receptor set was obtained from a young woman in good health.

V and J are TRBV6-5 and TRBJ2-5; D might be TRBD1 or TRBD2, each matching 5 bases. The CDR3 sequence is 14 residues long. Germline lookup yields CDR1 MNHEY and CDR2 SVGAGI. Trimming removed 2 bases at V and 4 bases at J, with 11 bases between. CDR3 DNA: TGTGCCAGCAGTTACGGTGGGGGTAGAGAGACCCAGTACTTC. This translates into CASSYGGGRETQYF.

This chain connects TRBV6-1 to TRBJ1-2, with D uncertain. V was shortened by 2 bases and J by 4 bases, with 11 bases between the two germline ends. Germline V CDR1 and CDR2: MNHNS, SASEGT. The length of the CDR3 is 14 residues. The CDR3 sequence is CASSERPGVYGYTF. CDR3 nucleotide sequence: TGTGCCAGCAGTGAAAGGCCGGGAGTCTATGGCTACACCTTC.

This clonotype has just a few counts. The chain joins TRBV7-3 to TRBJ2-7; the D gene is possibly TRBD1 (6 bases). Trimming took 1 base from V and 2 from J, leaving 12 bases between them. The germline CDR1 and CDR2 sequences are SGHTA and FQGTGA. The CDR3 has 15 amino acids. Here the CDR3 DNA reads TGTGCCAGCAGCTTAATGGGACACCTAACCTACGAGCAGTACTTC. Translating it yields CASSLMGHLTYEQYF. The whole variable domain, filled in from reference TRBV7-3 and TRBJ2-7, reads GAGVSQTPSNKVTEKGKYVELRCDPISGHTALYWYRQSLGQGPEFLIYFQGTGAADDSGLPNDRFFAVRPEGSVSTLKIQRTERGDSAVYLCASSLMGHLTYEQYFGPGTRLTVT.

This clonotype has more than one count but fewer than ten. This chain connects TRBV20-1 to TRBJ1-4; 7 nucleotides agree with TRBD1. The trim removed 6 bases at V and 15 bases at J, leaving 13 bases unmatched. There are 12 residues in the CDR3. Germline CDR1 DFQATT, CDR2 SNEGSKA (reference sequence). CDR3 sequence reads: CSAGGTARGVFF. In nucleotides, the CDR3 is TGCAGTGCGGGGGGGACAGCGCGGGGTGTGTTTTTT.

The chain recombines TRBV11-2 with TRBJ2-1, with D maybe TRBD2 (5 bases). Germline V gene lookup returns CDR1 SGHAT and CDR2 FQNNGV. V was trimmed by 4 bases and J by 7 bases, leaving 17 bases between them. This CDR3 region has 15 residues. The DNA of the CDR3 is TGTGCCAGCAGCTCCTCCCGGGGAATTAGGAATGAGCAGTTCTTC. It is translated as CASSSSRGIRNEQFF.

The J gene is TRBJ1-1, the V gene TRBV5-5, with a tentative D call TRBD1 (5 bases). V dropped 0 bases and J dropped 3 bases, with 12 bases sitting between them. Germline assignment: CDR1 SGHKS and CDR2 YYEKEE (reference sequence). The CDR3 contains 15 residues. The CDR3 bases are TGTGCCAGCAGCTTGGTCCGTGGGGGGGACACTGAAGCTTTCTTT. Protein sequence: CASSLVRGGDTEAFF.

This clonotype showed up just once. This sequence joins TRBV4-3 and TRBJ2-5, with no clear D. Trimming removed 1 base from V and 7 bases from J, with 13 bases in between. This CDR3 has 14 residues. Germline assignment: CDR1 LGHNA and CDR2 YSLEER. CDR3 nucleotides: TGCGCCAGCAGCCAAGTAACCCGGGTGGGGACCCAGTACTTC. It translates to CASSQVTRVGTQYF.

This rearrangement joins TRBV12-3 or TRBV12-4 to TRBJ1-1, with D hard to call. This CDR3 has 11 residues. V was pared by 6 bases and J by 8 bases, with 10 bases between. The CDR3 nucleotides are TGTGCCAGCAGGACTTTCGTAGAAGCTTTCTTT. Amino acids: CASRTFVEAFF.